The sequence of this T cell receptor (beta chain) was determined in a study of blood T cell repertoires in COVID-19. The CDR3 totals 13 residues. With 5 bases clipped from V and 5 bases from J, the junction kept 3 bases outside the gene matches. Germline lookup yields CDR1 MNHEY and CDR2 SVGAGI. Only in-frame clones appear in the TCRdb table, and some are missing; sequencing was by immunoSEQ multiplex PCR. The repertoire holds about 18,000 clones, with roughly 90% as singletons. This clone has just one count. The chain combines TRBV6-5 with TRBJ2-3, with 8 bases aligning to TRBD2. The TCR sequence derives from a middle-aged man with active COVID-19. The sequenced sample consisted of peripheral blood. The CDR3 DNA reads TGTGCCAGCAGTCCAGCGGGAGTAGATACGCAGTATTTT. Translation: CASSPAGVDTQYF.